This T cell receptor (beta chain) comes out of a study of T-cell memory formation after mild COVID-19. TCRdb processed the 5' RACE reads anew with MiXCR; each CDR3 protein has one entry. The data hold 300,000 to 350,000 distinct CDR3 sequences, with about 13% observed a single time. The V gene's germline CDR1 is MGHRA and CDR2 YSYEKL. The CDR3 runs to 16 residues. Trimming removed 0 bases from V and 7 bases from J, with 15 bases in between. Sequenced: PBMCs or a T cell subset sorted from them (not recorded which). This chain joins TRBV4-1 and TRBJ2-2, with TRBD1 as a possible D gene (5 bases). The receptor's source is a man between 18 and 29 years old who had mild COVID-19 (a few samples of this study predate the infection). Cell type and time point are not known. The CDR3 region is CASSQEKGRFGGELFF. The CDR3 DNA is TGCGCCAGCAGCCAAGAGAAGGGGCGCTTCGGCGGGGAGCTGTTTTTT.